The 2 T cell receptor beta chains presented below share a single source sample, sequenced in a study of tumor and adjacent non-tumor tissue in lung cancer. TCRbeta libraries were built with three rounds of nested PCR, modified from ARM-PCR. One entry per CDR3 protein results from TCRdb running MiXCR on the multiplex PCR reads. The top ten hold about a tenth of the sample, which has fewer than 100,000 distinct CDR3 sequences, 72% seen once. The template was RNA from unsorted bulk tissue. Sequencing was done on a sample of lung tumor tissue. The source of these receptors is a woman aged 40 to 50 with non-small cell lung cancer.

A note on this clonotype: Given the absence of the conserved phenylalanine or tryptophan at the CDR3 end, a read error is likely. This chain links TRBV2 with TRBJ2-2; 8 bases match TRBD1. The ends lost 10 bases at V and 8 bases at J; junction bases unmatched: 12. Germline V gene sequence: CDR1 SNHLY, CDR2 FYNNEI. CDR3 length: 14 amino acids. This CDR3 is CATQDAGGMGELFS. The CDR3, as DNA: TGTGCCACCCAAGACGCAGGGGGCATGGGGGAGCTGTTTTCT.

Comment on this clonotype: Germline and junction disagree at one end, which may indicate a read error. The V call is TRBV28, the J call TRBJ2-7; D not certain. The germline gives CDR1 MDHEN, CDR2 SYDVKM. CDR3 length: 13 amino acids. This CDR3 reads CASRLSQSYEHYF. The CDR3 DNA is TGTGCCAGCCGTTTGAGTCAGAGCTACGAGCACTATTTC. The full variable domain, rest sourced from reference TRBV28 and TRBJ2-7, is DVKVTQSSRYLVKRTGEKVFLECVQDMDHENMFWYRQDPGLGLRLIYFSYDVKMKEKGDIPEGYSVSREKKERFSLILESASTNQTSMYLCASRLSQSYEHYFGPGTRLTVT.